These T cell receptor beta chains were read from a single sample in a study of CD8 T cells in acute hepatitis C reinfection. TCRdb's table, derived via immunoSEQ multiplex PCR, lists solely in-frame clones and lacks some. The sample includes some 1,400 clones, about 44% seen only once; the top ten take approximately 8.7%. The source material was HCV NS3-1073 tetramer-sorted CD8+ T cells from PBMCs, sampled during acute infection. The source of these receptors is a woman under 30 with chronic hepatitis C. Both conserved end residues are part of each CDR3. A D gene is named only where the DNA matches it firmly. Rows may omit the clone size; those that give it use once, few, many or a size class.

medium-sized	TRBV7-9	TRBD2	TRBJ2-2	CASSQGLAGDPGELFF	TGTGCCAGCAGTCAAGGACTAGCGGGGGACCCCGGGGAGCTGTTTTTT
.	TRBV9	TRBD1	TRBJ2-3	CASSAYSGTGFTDTQYF	TGTGCCAGCAGCGCCTACTCCGGGACAGGGTTCACAGATACGCAGTATTTT
once	TRBV9	.	TRBJ2-6	CASSGSGANVLTF	TGTGCCAGCAGCGGGTCTGGGGCCAACGTCCTGACTTTC
.	TRBV11-2	TRBD2	TRBJ2-5	CASSAVTSGGYQETQYF	TGTGCCAGCAGCGCCGTTACTAGCGGGGGATACCAAGAGACCCAGTACTTC
.	TRBV4-3	TRBD2	TRBJ2-1	CASSQEPGRTSGGGDEQFF	TGCGCCAGCAGCCAAGAACCCGGCCGGACTAGCGGGGGGGGAGATGAGCAGTTCTTC
once	TRBV7-2	TRBD2	TRBJ2-7	CASSQEMASGGGGEQYF	TGTGCCAGCAGCCAAGAAATGGCTAGCGGGGGGGGTGGCGAGCAGTACTTC
.	TRBV4-2	.	TRBJ2-7	CASSQENEGAPYEQYF	TGTGCCAGCAGCCAAGAGAATGAGGGAGCCCCCTACGAGCAGTACTTC
.	TRBV4-2	TRBD2	TRBJ2-5	CASSVSGGVWETQYF	TGTGCCAGCAGTGTTAGCGGGGGGGTCTGGGAGACCCAGTACTTC
few	TRBV6-1	.	TRBJ1-1	CASFSGAQTEAFF	TGTGCCAGCTTCTCGGGGGCGCAGACTGAAGCTTTCTTT
few	TRBV5-6	.	TRBJ2-5	CASSWSQAEETQYF	TGTGCCAGCAGCTGGAGCCAGGCTGAAGAGACCCAGTACTTC
.	TRBV7-6	TRBD1	TRBJ1-5	CASSPPGGDSRWKNQPQHF	TGTGCCAGCAGCCCACCCGGGGGGGACAGCAGGTGGAAGAATCAGCCCCAGCATTTT
.	TRBV4-3	.	TRBJ1-1	CASSREGGTEAFF	TGCGCCAGCAGCCGTGAGGGGGGGACTGAAGCTTTCTTT
once	TRBV27	TRBD1	TRBJ1-4	CASRETGGSWEKLFF	TGTGCCAGCAGGGAAACAGGGGGCAGTTGGGAAAAACTGTTTTTT
.	TRBV19	TRBD2	TRBJ2-5	CASSAWTSGGFQETQYF	TGTGCCAGTAGTGCATGGACTAGCGGGGGATTTCAAGAGACCCAGTACTTC
.	TRBV4-2	TRBD1	TRBJ1-4	CASTNPGTGEKLFF	TGTGCCAGCACCAACCCCGGGACAGGGGAAAAACTGTTTTTT
.	TRBV4-2	.	TRBJ1-1	CASSQEVATEAFF	TGTGCCAGCAGCCAAGAGGTGGCCACTGAAGCTTTCTTT
large	TRBV10-2	.	TRBJ2-7	CASSEWGRASYEQYF	TGCGCCAGCTCGGAGTGGGGCAGGGCATCGTACGAGCAGTACTTC
few	TRBV13	TRBD2	TRBJ2-7	CASSLGGGGAPYEQYF	TGTGCCAGCAGCTTAGGTGGCGGGGGGGCTCCCTACGAGCAGTACTTC
few	TRBV4-1	.	TRBJ1-1	CASSTIQNTEAFF	TGCGCCAGCAGCACGATTCAGAACACTGAAGCTTTCTTT
.	TRBV4-2	TRBD1	TRBJ2-7	CASSQEGTGAPYEQYF	TGTGCCAGCAGCCAAGAAGGGACAGGGGCCCCCTACGAGCAGTACTTC
.	TRBV4-2	TRBD2	TRBJ2-2	CASSQEMASGGGGELFF	TGTGCCAGCAGCCAAGAGATGGCCAGCGGGGGTGGCGGGGAGCTGTTTTTT
few	TRBV4-3	TRBD1	TRBJ2-7	CASSQERGPGQPYEQYF	TGCGCCAGCAGCCAAGAAAGGGGACCGGGACAGCCCTACGAGCAGTACTTC
.	TRBV5-8	.	TRBJ2-7	CASSSPDLVWLEQYF	TGTGCCAGCAGCTCACCGGACTTAGTGTGGCTCGAGCAGTACTTC
.	TRBV15	.	TRBJ2-7	CATSRDGQFYEQYF	TGTGCCACCAGCAGAGATGGGCAGTTTTACGAGCAGTACTTC
few	TRBV19	.	TRBJ2-1	CASSIPGGYNEQFF	TGTGCCAGTAGTATTCCAGGGGGGTACAATGAGCAGTTCTTC
.	TRBV6-6	.	TRBJ2-7	CASSYDSGYSYEQYF	TGTGCCAGCAGTTATGATAGCGGATACTCCTACGAGCAGTACTTC
.	TRBV7-6	.	TRBJ1-2	CASSSGTDYGYTF	TGTGCCAGCAGCTCCGGGACTGACTATGGCTACACCTTC
.	TRBV4-2	.	TRBJ1-1	CASRSGRNTEAFF	TGTGCCAGCAGGTCAGGGAGGAACACTGAAGCTTTCTTT
.	TRBV4-2	.	TRBJ1-1	CASSQEQGPIEAFF	TGTGCCAGCAGCCAAGAACAGGGTCCTATTGAAGCTTTCTTT
once	TRBV4-3	TRBD2	TRBJ2-3	CASSQEPGVASGGGDTQYF	TGCGCCAGCAGCCAAGAACCAGGAGTAGCTAGCGGGGGGGGGGATACGCAGTATTTT
few	TRBV15	.	TRBJ1-1	CATSSLVPNTEAFF	TGTGCCACCAGCAGCTTAGTTCCAAACACTGAAGCTTTCTTT
once	TRBV4-3	TRBD2	TRBJ2-7	CASSQEPGSGGASYEQYF	TGCGCCAGCAGCCAAGAGCCAGGGAGCGGGGGCGCCTCCTACGAGCAGTACTTC
.	TRBV4-1	.	TRBJ2-2	CASSQGGERWDHTGELFF	TGCGCCAGCAGCCAAGGTGGGGAGAGGTGGGATCACACCGGGGAGCTGTTTTTT
medium-sized	TRBV6-4	TRBD1	TRBJ2-1	CASSVLPGQYNEQFF	TGTGCCAGCAGTGTACTACCGGGACAGTACAATGAGCAGTTCTTC
.	TRBV5-8	.	TRBJ2-3	CASSSTAGIDSTDTQYF	TGTGCCAGCAGCTCAACCGCAGGCATAGATAGCACAGATACGCAGTATTTT
few	TRBV4-2	TRBD1	TRBJ2-2	CASSQEQGAPGELFF	TGTGCCAGCAGCCAAGAACAGGGGGCGCCCGGGGAGCTGTTTTTT
.	TRBV4-3	.	TRBJ1-2	CASSQDGLEGGYTF	TGCGCCAGCAGCCAAGATGGCCTGGAGGGTGGCTACACCTTC
few	TRBV4-2	TRBD1	TRBJ1-1	CASSQGSGQGARYGEAFF	TGTGCCAGCAGCCAAGGATCGGGACAGGGGGCGCGGTATGGTGAAGCTTTCTTT
.	TRBV6-5	TRBD1	TRBJ2-1	CASSQTGGGYNEQFF	TGTGCCAGCAGCCAGACAGGGGGCGGCTACAATGAGCAGTTCTTC
.	TRBV29-1	.	TRBJ2-1	CSVASGQKDNEQFF	TGCAGCGTTGCCTCCGGACAAAAAGACAATGAGCAGTTCTTC
large	TRBV29-1	TRBD2	TRBJ2-1	CSVAERGRDNEQFF	TGCAGCGTTGCTGAGCGGGGTAGGGACAATGAGCAGTTCTTC
few	TRBV6-5	.	TRBJ2-7	CASSYDSGYSYEQYF	TGTGCCAGCAGTTATGATAGCGGATACTCCTACGAGCAGTACTTC
.	TRBV6-5	.	TRBJ1-2	CASTYGYFGYTF	TGTGCCAGCACCTACGGGTATTTTGGCTACACCTTC
large	TRBV4-3	TRBD2	TRBJ2-7	CASSQEPGLAGASYEQYF	TGCGCCAGCAGCCAAGAGCCGGGACTAGCGGGGGCTTCATACGAGCAGTACTTC
.	TRBV5-4	.	TRBJ1-3	CASSADRLSGNTIYF	TGTGCCAGCAGCGCCGACAGGCTCTCTGGAAACACCATATATTTT
.	TRBV9	.	TRBJ1-5	CASSMTGDNQPQHF	TGTGCCAGCAGCATGACAGGTGACAATCAGCCCCAGCATTTT
large	TRBV5-5	.	TRBJ1-1	CASSLLTREHEAFF	TGTGCCAGCAGCTTGCTGACGAGGGAGCATGAAGCTTTCTTT
.	TRBV15	.	TRBJ1-1	CATSRLNPNTEAFF	TGTGCCACCAGCAGGCTCAACCCGAACACTGAAGCTTTCTTT
few	TRBV4-2	.	TRBJ1-3	CASSQERASGGNTIYF	TGTGCCAGCAGCCAAGAGCGGGCTTCTGGGGGAAACACCATATATTTT
.	TRBV6-5	TRBD1	TRBJ2-7	CASSLGQGIAYEQYF	TGTGCCAGCAGCCTCGGACAGGGAATTGCCTACGAGCAGTACTTC
.	TRBV5-4	.	TRBJ2-6	CASSSPGVSGANVLTF	TGTGCCAGCAGCTCGCCCGGTGTCTCTGGGGCCAACGTCCTGACTTTC
few	TRBV27	TRBD1	TRBJ2-7	CASLPQGQGYEQYF	TGTGCCAGCCTTCCCCAGGGACAGGGTTACGAGCAGTACTTC
once	TRBV27	.	TRBJ1-4	CASRSGMATNEKLFF	TGTGCCAGCAGGTCAGGAATGGCAACTAATGAAAAACTGTTTTTT
medium-sized	TRBV2	.	TRBJ1-1	CASSDGAGIEAFF	TGTGCCAGCAGTGATGGGGCGGGCATTGAAGCTTTCTTT
.	TRBV5-6	TRBD2	TRBJ2-5	CASSPRSTSGGYQETQYF	TGTGCCAGCAGCCCTCGTTCCACTAGCGGGGGGTACCAAGAGACCCAGTACTTC